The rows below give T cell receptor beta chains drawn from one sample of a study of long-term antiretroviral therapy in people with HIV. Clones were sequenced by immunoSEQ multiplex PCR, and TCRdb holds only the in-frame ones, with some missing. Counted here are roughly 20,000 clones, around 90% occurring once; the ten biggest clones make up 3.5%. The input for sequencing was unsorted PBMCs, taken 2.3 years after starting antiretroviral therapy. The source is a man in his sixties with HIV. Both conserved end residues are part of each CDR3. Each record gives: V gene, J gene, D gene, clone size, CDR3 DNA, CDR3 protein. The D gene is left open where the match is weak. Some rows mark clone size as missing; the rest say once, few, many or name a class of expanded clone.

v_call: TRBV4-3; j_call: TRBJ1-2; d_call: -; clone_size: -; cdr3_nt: TGCGCCAGCAGCCGAGGACTATCCTATGGCTACACCTTC; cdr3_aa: CASSRGLSYGYTF
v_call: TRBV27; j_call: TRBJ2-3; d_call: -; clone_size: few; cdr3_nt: TGTGCCAGCAGTGAACAGGGAAGGGCAGATACGCAGTATTTT; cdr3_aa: CASSEQGRADTQYF
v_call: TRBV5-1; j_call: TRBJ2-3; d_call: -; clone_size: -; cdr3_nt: TGCGCCAGCATAGATGGGGATCCGTGGGCAGATACGCAGTATTTT; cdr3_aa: CASIDGDPWADTQYF
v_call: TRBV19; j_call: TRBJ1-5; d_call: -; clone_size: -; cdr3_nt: TGTGCCAGTAGTATATCGCGGTCCCCCCAGCATTTT; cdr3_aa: CASSISRSPQHF
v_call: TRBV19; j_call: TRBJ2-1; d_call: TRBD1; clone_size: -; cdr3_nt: TGTGCCAGTAGTACGTACAGGGGCAGGGGTGCTGAGCAGTTCTTC; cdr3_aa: CASSTYRGRGAEQFF
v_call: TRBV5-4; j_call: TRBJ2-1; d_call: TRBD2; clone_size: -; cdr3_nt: TGTGCCAGCAGCATCGGGACTAGCGGCAATGAGCAGTTCTTC; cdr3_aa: CASSIGTSGNEQFF
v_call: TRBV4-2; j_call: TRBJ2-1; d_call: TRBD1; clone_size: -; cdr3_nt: TGTGCCAGCAGCCAAGGACAGGGGGCCAGCAATGAGCAGTTCTTC; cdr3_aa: CASSQGQGASNEQFF
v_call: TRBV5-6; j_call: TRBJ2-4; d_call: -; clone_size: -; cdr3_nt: TGTGCCAGCAGCTTGCTTGGGACAAGACTAGCCAAAAACATTCAGTACTTC; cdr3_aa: CASSLLGTRLAKNIQYF
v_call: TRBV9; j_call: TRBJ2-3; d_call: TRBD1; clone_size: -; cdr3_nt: TGTGCCAGCAGCCCCGGTACGGGACAGGGTTTAGATACGCAGTATTTT; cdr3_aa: CASSPGTGQGLDTQYF
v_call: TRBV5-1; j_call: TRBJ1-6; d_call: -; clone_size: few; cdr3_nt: TGCGCCAGCAGGGTCTGGGGGGTTGATAATTCACCCCTCCACTTT; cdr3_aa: CASRVWGVDNSPLHF
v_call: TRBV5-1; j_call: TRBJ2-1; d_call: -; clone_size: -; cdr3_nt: TGCGCCAGCAGCCCAGGGATTAATGAGCAGTTCTTC; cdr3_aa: CASSPGINEQFF
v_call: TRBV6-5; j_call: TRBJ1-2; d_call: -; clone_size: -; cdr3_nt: TGTGCCAGCAGTTCAGGTGGCTACACCTTC; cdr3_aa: CASSSGGYTF
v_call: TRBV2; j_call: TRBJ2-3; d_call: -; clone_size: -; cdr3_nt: TGTGCCAGCAGCGGCGGAGGGCCTGGCACAGATACGCAGTATTTT; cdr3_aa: CASSGGGPGTDTQYF
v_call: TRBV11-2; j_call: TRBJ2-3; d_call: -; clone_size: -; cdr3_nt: TGTGCCAGCAGCTACCTGGGGGTGGATACGCAGTATTTT; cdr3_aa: CASSYLGVDTQYF
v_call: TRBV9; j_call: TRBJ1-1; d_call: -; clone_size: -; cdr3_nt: TGTGCCAGCAGCATAACAGGGATGAACACTGAAGCTTTCTTT; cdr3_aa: CASSITGMNTEAFF
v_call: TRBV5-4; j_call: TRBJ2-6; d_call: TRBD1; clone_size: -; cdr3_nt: TGTGCCAGCAACCCTGGTCTCGGGACAGGGGGCTTTGGGGCCAACGTCCTGACTTTC; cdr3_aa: CASNPGLGTGGFGANVLTF
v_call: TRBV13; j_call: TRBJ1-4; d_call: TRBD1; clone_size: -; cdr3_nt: TGTGCCAGCAGCTCATGGGACAGGGGGCGTTATGAAAAACTGTTTTTT; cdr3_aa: CASSSWDRGRYEKLFF
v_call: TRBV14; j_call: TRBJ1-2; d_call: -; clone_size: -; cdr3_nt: TGTGCCAGCAGCCCAAGGGGACCTACGTATGGCTACACCTTC; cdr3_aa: CASSPRGPTYGYTF
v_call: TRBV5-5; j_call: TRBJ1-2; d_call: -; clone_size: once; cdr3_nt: TGTGCCAGCAGCTTGGAGCATGATTGGTTGGGGGGCTACACCTTC; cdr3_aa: CASSLEHDWLGGYTF
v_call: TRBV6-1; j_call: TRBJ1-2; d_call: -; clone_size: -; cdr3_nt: TGTGCCAGCAGTGAAGGCGGCGGGTACGGCTACACCTTC; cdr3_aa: CASSEGGGYGYTF
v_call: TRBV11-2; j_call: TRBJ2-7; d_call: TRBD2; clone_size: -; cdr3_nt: TGTGCCAGCAACTCGGAAGCGGGAGGGCCCAACTACGAGCAGTACTTC; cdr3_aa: CASNSEAGGPNYEQYF
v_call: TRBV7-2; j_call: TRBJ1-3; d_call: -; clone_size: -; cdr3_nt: TGTGCCAGCAGCTTAATGGATTCTTCTGGAAACACCATATATTTT; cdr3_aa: CASSLMDSSGNTIYF
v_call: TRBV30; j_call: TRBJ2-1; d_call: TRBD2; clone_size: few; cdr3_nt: TGTGCCTGGAGGCGACTAGCGGGGGGCATGTCCTACAATGAGCAGTTCTTC; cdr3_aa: CAWRRLAGGMSYNEQFF
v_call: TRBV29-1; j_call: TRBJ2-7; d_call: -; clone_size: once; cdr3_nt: TGCAGCGCGCCCCCTGAGGAGGGTTTGGTCTACGAGCAGTACTTC; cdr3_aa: CSAPPEEGLVYEQYF
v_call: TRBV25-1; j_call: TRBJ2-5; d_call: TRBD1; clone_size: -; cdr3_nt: TGTGCCAGCAGTGAACTTCTAGGGGGCGGAGAGACCCAGTACTTC; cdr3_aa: CASSELLGGGETQYF
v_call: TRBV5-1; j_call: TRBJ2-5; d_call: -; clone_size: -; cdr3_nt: TGCGCCAGCAGACTTAGGGGTGAGGGGCAAGAGACCCAGTACTTC; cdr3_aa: CASRLRGEGQETQYF
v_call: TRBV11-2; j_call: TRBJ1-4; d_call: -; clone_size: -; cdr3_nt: TGTGCCAGCACCCTCACCCGGGGGGCAGGGGAAAAACTGTTTTTT; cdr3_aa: CASTLTRGAGEKLFF
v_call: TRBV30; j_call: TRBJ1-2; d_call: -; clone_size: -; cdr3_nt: TGTGCCTGGAATTACTATAACTATGGCTACACCTTC; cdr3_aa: CAWNYYNYGYTF
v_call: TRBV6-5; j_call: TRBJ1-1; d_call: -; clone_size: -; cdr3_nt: TGTGCCGCAGTTTCAATAGGGCGGCTCAACACTGAAGCTTTCTTT; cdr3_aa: CAAVSIGRLNTEAFF
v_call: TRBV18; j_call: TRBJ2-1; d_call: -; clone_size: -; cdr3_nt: TGTGCCAGCTCACCTAGCGGAGGGGGTAGCTCCTACAATGAGCAGTTCTTC; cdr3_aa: CASSPSGGGSSYNEQFF
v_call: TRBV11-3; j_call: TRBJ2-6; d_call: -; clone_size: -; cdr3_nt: TGTGCCAGCAGCTCCTCAGGACTGCACTCTGGGGCCAACGTCCTGACTTTC; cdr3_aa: CASSSSGLHSGANVLTF
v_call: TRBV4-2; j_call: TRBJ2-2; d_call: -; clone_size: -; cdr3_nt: TGTGCCAGCAGCCCAAGGTCAGTGGCGGGATCCGGGGAGCTGTTTTTT; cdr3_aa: CASSPRSVAGSGELFF
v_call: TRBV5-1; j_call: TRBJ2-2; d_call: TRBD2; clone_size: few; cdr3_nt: TGCGCCAGCAGCAGACACCTAGCGGGAGGGAACACCGGGGAGCTGTTTTTT; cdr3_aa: CASSRHLAGGNTGELFF
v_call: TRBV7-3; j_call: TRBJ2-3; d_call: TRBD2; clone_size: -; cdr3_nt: TGTGCCAGCAGTTCCGGTCCTGGCGGGGGACTCAATACGCAGTATTTT; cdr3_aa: CASSSGPGGGLNTQYF
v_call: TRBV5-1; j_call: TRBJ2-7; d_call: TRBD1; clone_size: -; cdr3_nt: TGCGCCAGCAGCTTGGGACAGGGGGTCTACGAGCAGTACTTC; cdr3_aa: CASSLGQGVYEQYF
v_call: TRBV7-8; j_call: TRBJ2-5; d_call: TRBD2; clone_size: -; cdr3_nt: TGTGCCAGCAGCGCCCAGCGGGGGGGCCCATCGGTTGAGACCCAGTACTTC; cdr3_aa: CASSAQRGGPSVETQYF
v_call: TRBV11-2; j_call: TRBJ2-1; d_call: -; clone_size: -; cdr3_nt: TGTGCCAGCAGCTTAGTTGCGGAAAGCGGGACATATCACAATGAGCAGTTCTTC; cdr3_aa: CASSLVAESGTYHNEQFF
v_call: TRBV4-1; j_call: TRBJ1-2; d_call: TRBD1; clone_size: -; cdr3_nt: TGCGCCAGCAGCCGAGACAGGGGAGTCTATGGCTACACCTTC; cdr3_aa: CASSRDRGVYGYTF
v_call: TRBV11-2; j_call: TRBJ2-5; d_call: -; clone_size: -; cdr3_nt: TGTGCCAGCAGCTTAGTGGGCGGAGCCCACGAGACCCAGTACTTC; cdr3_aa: CASSLVGGAHETQYF
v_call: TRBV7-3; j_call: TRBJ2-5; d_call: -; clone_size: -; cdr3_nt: TGTGCCAGCAGCTTAACCGGGGGTGAGACCCAGTACTTC; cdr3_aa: CASSLTGGETQYF
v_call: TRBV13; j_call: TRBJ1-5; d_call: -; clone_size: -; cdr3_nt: TGTGCCAGCAGCCTAGACGGGGATCAGCCCCAGCATTTT; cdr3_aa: CASSLDGDQPQHF
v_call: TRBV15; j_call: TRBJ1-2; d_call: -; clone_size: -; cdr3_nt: TGTGCCACCAGCCCCCAGGTGGGACCGACTAACTATGGCTACACCTTC; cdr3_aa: CATSPQVGPTNYGYTF
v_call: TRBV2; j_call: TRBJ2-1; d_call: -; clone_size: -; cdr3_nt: TGTGCCAGCAGGGAGGACGAGTACTACAATGAGCAGTTCTTC; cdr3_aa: CASREDEYYNEQFF
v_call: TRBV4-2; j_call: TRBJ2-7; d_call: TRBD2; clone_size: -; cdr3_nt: TGTGCCAGCAGCCAAACACTCACGGGAGGCTTAACCTACGAGCAGTACTTC; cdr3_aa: CASSQTLTGGLTYEQYF
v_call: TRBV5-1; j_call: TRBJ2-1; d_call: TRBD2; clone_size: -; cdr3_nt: TGCGCCAGCAGCTTGGGTCTAGCGGGGGTTAATGAGCAGTTCTTC; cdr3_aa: CASSLGLAGVNEQFF
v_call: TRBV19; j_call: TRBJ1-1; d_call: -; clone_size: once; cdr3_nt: TGTGCCAGTAGCCGAGACAGATACACTGAAGCTTTCTTT; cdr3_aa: CASSRDRYTEAFF
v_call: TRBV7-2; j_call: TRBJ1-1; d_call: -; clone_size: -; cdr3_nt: TGTGCCAGCACGCCGCAGGCCTTGCTTGACACTGAAGCTTTCTTT; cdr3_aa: CASTPQALLDTEAFF
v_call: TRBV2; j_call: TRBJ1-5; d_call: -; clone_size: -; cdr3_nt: TGTGCCAGCAGTGATAGGATCGGGGGTTACAATCAGCCCCAGCATTTT; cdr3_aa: CASSDRIGGYNQPQHF
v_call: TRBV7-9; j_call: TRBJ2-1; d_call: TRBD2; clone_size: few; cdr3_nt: TGTGCCAGCAGCTTAGGCCCCGGGACTAGCGGGACCAATGAGCAGTTCTTC; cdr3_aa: CASSLGPGTSGTNEQFF
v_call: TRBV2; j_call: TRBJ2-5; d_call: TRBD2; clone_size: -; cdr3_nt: TGTGCCAGCAGCTACGACGCGGGGGTAGAGGAGACCCAGTACTTC; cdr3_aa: CASSYDAGVEETQYF
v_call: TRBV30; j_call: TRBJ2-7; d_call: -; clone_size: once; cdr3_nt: TGTGCCTGGAGTGGGTCAGGGTTGCTCTACGAGCAGTACTTC; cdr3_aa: CAWSGSGLLYEQYF
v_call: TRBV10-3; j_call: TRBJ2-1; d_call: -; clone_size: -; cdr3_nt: TGTGCCACCAGGGACAACTCCTACAATGAGCAGTTCTTC; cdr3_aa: CATRDNSYNEQFF
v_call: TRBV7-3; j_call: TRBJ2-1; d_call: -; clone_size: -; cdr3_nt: TGTGCCAGCAGCTTAACTGGGGGGGCGGGCTCCTACAATGAGCAGTTCTTC; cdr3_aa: CASSLTGGAGSYNEQFF
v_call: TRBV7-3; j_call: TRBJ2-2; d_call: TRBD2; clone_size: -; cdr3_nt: TGTGCCAGCAGCTCTGGACTAGCGGTGAACACCGGGGAGCTGTTTTTT; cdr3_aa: CASSSGLAVNTGELFF